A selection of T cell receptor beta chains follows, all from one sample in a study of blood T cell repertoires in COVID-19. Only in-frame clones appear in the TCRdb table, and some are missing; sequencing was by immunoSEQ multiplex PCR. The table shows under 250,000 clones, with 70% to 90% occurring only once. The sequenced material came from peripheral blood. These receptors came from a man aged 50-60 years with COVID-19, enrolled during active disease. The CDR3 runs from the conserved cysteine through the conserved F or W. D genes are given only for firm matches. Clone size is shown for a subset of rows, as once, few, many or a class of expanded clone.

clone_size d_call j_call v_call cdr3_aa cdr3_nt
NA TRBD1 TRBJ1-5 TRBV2 CASREPGQGAAQPQHF TGTGCCAGCAGGGAACCGGGACAGGGGGCCGCTCAGCCCCAGCATTTT
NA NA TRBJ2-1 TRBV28 CAITANSYNEQFF TGTGCCATCACAGCCAACTCCTACAATGAGCAGTTCTTC
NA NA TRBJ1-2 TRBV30 CAWRGEANYGYTF TGTGCCTGGAGAGGTGAAGCGAACTATGGCTACACCTTC
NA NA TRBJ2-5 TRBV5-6 CASSLSLAGVGETQYF TGTGCCAGCAGCTTGAGTCTAGCTGGGGTTGGAGAGACCCAGTACTTC
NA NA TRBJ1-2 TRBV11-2 CASSLRAGGVGGYTF TGTGCCAGCAGCTTACGGGCGGGGGGCGTAGGTGGCTACACCTTC
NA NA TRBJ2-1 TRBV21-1 CASTDIFPDYSSYNEQFF TGTGCCAGCACCGACATTTTTCCGGACTATAGCTCCTACAATGAGCAGTTCTTC
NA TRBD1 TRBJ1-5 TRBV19 CASKGTGGQPQHF TGTGCCAGTAAGGGTACAGGGGGTCAGCCCCAGCATTTT
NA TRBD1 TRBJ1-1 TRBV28 CASSPDRDTEAFF TGTGCCAGCAGTCCAGACAGGGACACTGAAGCTTTCTTT
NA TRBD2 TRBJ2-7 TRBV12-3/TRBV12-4 CASSLVGGGEQYF TGTGCCAGCAGTTTAGTCGGGGGGGGCGAGCAGTACTTC
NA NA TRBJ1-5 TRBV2 CASRETGWSNQPQHF TGTGCCAGCAGGGAGACAGGATGGAGCAATCAGCCCCAGCATTTT
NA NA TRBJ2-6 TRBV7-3 CASSSSSGANVLTF TGTGCCAGCAGCTCCAGCTCTGGGGCCAACGTCCTGACTTTC
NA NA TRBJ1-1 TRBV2 CASRVLSTEAFF TGTGCCAGCAGGGTTTTGAGCACTGAAGCTTTCTTT
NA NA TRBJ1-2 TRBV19 CASSPLRGGYTF TGTGCCAGTAGTCCTCTCAGGGGTGGCTACACCTTC
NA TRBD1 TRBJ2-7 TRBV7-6 CASSPGTGGPISYEQYF TGTGCCAGCAGCCCCGGGACAGGGGGCCCTATCTCCTACGAGCAGTACTTC
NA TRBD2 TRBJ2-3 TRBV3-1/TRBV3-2 CASSQLGGGAADTQYF TGTGCCAGCAGCCAATTGGGCGGGGGGGCCGCAGATACGCAGTATTTT
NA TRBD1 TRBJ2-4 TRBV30 CAWSVADRRIQYF TGTGCCTGGAGTGTCGCGGACAGGCGAATTCAGTACTTC
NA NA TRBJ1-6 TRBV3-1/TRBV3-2 CASSQDGANSPLHF TGTGCCAGCAGCCAAGATGGGGCTAATTCACCCCTCCACTTT
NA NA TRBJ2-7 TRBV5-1 CASSLASSPTYEQYF TGCGCCAGCAGCTTGGCGTCCAGTCCCACCTACGAGCAGTACTTC
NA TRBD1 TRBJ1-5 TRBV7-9 CASSLGQGGQPQHF TGTGCCAGCAGCTTAGGACAGGGTGGCCAGCCCCAGCATTTT
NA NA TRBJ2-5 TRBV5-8 CASSSGNRGETQYF TGTGCCAGCAGCTCCGGGAACAGAGGGGAGACCCAGTACTTC
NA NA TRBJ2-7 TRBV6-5 CASNEVREQYF TGTGCCAGCAACGAGGTTCGCGAGCAGTACTTC
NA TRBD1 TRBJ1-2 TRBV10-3 CAIRGTGGSYGYTF TGTGCCATCAGGGGGACAGGGGGGAGCTATGGCTACACCTTC
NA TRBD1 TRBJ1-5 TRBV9 CASSKTGENQPQHF TGTGCCAGCAGCAAGACAGGGGAGAATCAGCCCCAGCATTTT
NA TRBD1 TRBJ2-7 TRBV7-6 CASSAGGGYEQYF TGTGCCAGCAGCGCAGGGGGTGGTTACGAGCAGTACTTC
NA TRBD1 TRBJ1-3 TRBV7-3 CASSTDRENTIYF TGTGCCAGCAGCACCGACAGGGAGAACACCATATATTTT
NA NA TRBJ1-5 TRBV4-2 CASSQERNQPQHF TGTGCCAGCAGCCAAGAGAGGAATCAGCCCCAGCATTTT
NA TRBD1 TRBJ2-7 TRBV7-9 CASSTPGGLNHEQYF TGTGCCAGCAGCACCCCAGGGGGCCTTAATCACGAGCAGTACTTC
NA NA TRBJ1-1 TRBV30 CAWQQGWAEAFF TGTGCCTGGCAACAGGGTTGGGCTGAAGCTTTCTTT
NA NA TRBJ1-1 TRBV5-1 CASSLVQGLGTEAFF TGCGCCAGCAGCTTGGTACAGGGATTGGGGACTGAAGCTTTCTTT
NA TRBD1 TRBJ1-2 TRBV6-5 CASSYSRTGIYGYTF TGTGCCAGCAGTTACTCGAGGACAGGCATCTATGGCTACACCTTC
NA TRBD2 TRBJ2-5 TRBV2 CASSDATSGRKETQYF TGTGCCAGCAGTGACGCGACTAGCGGGAGGAAAGAGACCCAGTACTTC
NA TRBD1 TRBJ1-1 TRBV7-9 CASSWAPGQSNTEAFF TGTGCCAGCAGCTGGGCGCCGGGACAGAGCAACACTGAAGCTTTCTTT
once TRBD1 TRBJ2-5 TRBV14 CASSHLRDRQETQYF TGTGCCAGCAGCCATCTTCGGGACAGGCAAGAGACCCAGTACTTC
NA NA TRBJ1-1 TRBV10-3 CAISERELNTEAFF TGTGCCATCAGTGAGCGGGAGTTGAACACTGAAGCTTTCTTT
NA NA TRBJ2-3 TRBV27 CASSVNSGASTDTQYF TGTGCCAGCAGTGTGAATAGCGGAGCTAGCACAGATACGCAGTATTTT
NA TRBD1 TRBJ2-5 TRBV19 CASSRAPGQGRETQYF TGTGCCAGTAGTAGGGCCCCGGGACAGGGTCGGGAGACCCAGTACTTC
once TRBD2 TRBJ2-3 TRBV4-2 CASSLGTTTDTQYF TGTGCCAGCAGCCTCGGGACTACCACAGATACGCAGTATTTT
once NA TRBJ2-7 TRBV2 CASRKQGNSYEQYF TGTGCCAGCAGGAAGCAGGGGAACTCCTACGAGCAGTACTTC
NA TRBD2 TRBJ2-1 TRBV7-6 CASSLVFFTSGGGNEQFF TGTGCCAGCAGCTTAGTCTTTTTTACTAGCGGGGGGGGGAATGAGCAGTTCTTC
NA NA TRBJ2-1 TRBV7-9 CASSFPTAWGQFF TGTGCCAGCAGCTTCCCAACCGCGTGGGGCCAGTTCTTC
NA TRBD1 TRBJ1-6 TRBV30 CAWSRGTGGNDSPLHF TGTGCCTGGAGCCGAGGGACAGGGGGTAACGATTCACCCCTCCACTTT
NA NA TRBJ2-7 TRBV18 CASSAGQSSPQYF TGTGCCAGCTCAGCCGGACAGTCCTCGCCCCAGTACTTC
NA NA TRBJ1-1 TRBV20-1 CSPRAPEAFF TGCAGTCCGAGGGCTCCTGAAGCTTTCTTT
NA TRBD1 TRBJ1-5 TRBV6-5 CASQGAGNQPQHF TGTGCCTCTCAGGGGGCTGGCAATCAGCCCCAGCATTTT
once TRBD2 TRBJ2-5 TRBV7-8 CASSSRLAGGPGQETQYF TGTGCCAGCAGCTCCCGACTAGCGGGAGGGCCGGGGCAAGAGACCCAGTACTTC
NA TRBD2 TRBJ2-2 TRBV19 CASSNRGGRLGIAGELFF TGTGCCAGTAGTAATCGGGGCGGGAGGCTGGGTATCGCCGGGGAGCTGTTTTTT
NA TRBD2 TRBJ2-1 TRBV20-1 CSASPSGDYNNEQFF TGCAGTGCTAGTCCTAGCGGGGATTATAACAATGAGCAGTTCTTC
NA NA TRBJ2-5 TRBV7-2 CASGVTGIIQETQYF TGTGCCAGCGGGGTAACGGGGATCATTCAAGAGACCCAGTACTTC
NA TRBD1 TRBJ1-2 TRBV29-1 CSVEAGGNIGYTF TGCAGCGTTGAAGCAGGGGGTAACATCGGCTACACCTTC
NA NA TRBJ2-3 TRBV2 CASTEMRETDTQYF TGTGCCAGCACCGAAATGAGAGAAACAGATACGCAGTATTTT
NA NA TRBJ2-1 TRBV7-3 CASSSTVGATMFF TGTGCCAGCAGCTCGACAGTGGGTGCTACGATGTTCTTC